This T cell receptor beta chain was captured in a study of blood T cell repertoires in COVID-19. Study-wide context: Whether acute or convalescent, the COVID-19 samples came from the United States, Italy and Spain. Nucleic acid was either cDNA or gDNA, and it came from T cells, B-cell-depleted T cells, or PBMCs.

Trimming removed 3 bases at V and 9 bases at J, with 18 bases between. Germline CDR1 reads MGHRA; CDR2 reads YSYEKL. The CDR3 is made up of 16 amino acids. How the authors handled the data: Reference gene primer amplification gave nucleated cell count estimates. The repertoire was sequenced with immunoSEQ multiplex PCR; TCRdb's copy has only in-frame clones and lacks some. The D gene and trimming were derived from the DNA, and the V and J assignments and clone size from that table. The top ten hold 2% to 2.5% of the sample, which has roughly 410,000 clones, about 87% seen once. Sequencing was carried out using peripheral blood. V is TRBV4-1 and J is TRBJ1-6; tentative D call: TRBD1 (6 bases). The TCR originated in a woman aged 55 to 70 with COVID-19, enrolled during active disease. CDR3 DNA: TGCGCCAGCAGCCAGGAACAGGGAGACGGGATTTCACCCCTCCACTTT. This codes for CASSQEQGDGISPLHF.